This T cell receptor beta chain was found in a study of blood T cells in healthy people across ages. A J-beta primer mix and a sample-barcoded 5' primer were used in a second PCR of roughly 7 to 12 cycles. A single record per CDR3 protein comes from TCRdb applying MiXCR to the 5' RACE reads. The sample lists just under 750,000 distinct CDR3 sequences; 22% were seen once. This CDR3 has 17 amino acids. V lost 5 bases and J lost 3, with 21 bases in between. From germline, CDR1 is SGHTA and CDR2 FQGTGA. Sample donors were healthy Caucasian individuals that came from Russia, aged roughly 6 to 90. Every sample had a minimum of 6.5 million PBMCs isolated. This clonotype was seen many times. The antigen is not known. Study-wide findings and caveats: More naive CD4+ cells and higher diversity were found in long-lived than in aged donors.

The chain uses TRBV7-3 and TRBJ2-3, with TRBD2 as a possible D gene (5 bases). The receptor comes from a man between 65 and 79 years old in good health. Sequenced input: blood. DNA for the CDR3: TGTGCCAGCAGCCCCCGGAAACTAGTCAACTGGACAGATACGCAGTATTTT. This gives the protein CASSPRKLVNWTDTQYF. Full variable domain (rest looked up from reference TRBV7-3 and TRBJ2-3): GAGVSQTPSNKVTEKGKYVELRCDPISGHTALYWYRQSLGQGPEFLIYFQGTGAADDSGLPNDRFFAVRPEGSVSTLKIQRTERGDSAVYLCASSPRKLVNWTDTQYFGPGTRLTVL.